A selection of T cell receptor beta chains follows, all from one sample in a study of long-term antiretroviral therapy in people with HIV. This table comes from immunoSEQ multiplex PCR, and its TCRdb copy is limited to in-frame clones, with some not included. The sample lists about 21,000 clones, around three quarters occurring once. The sequences come from unsorted PBMCs, collected 2.2 years after starting antiretroviral therapy. The receptors derive from a man aged 50 to 60 with HIV. Each CDR3 is given without its conserved first and last residue. The D gene is left open where the match is weak.

D gene	V gene	J gene	CDR3 protein
NA	TRBV27	TRBJ2-1	ASKGLDANEQF
TRBD2	TRBV5-8	TRBJ2-2	ASSLAGTSGGELF
NA	TRBV6-5	TRBJ1-3	ASSFSRGSGNTIY
NA	TRBV7-9	TRBJ2-5	ASSQRAGQQETQY
TRBD2	TRBV7-9	TRBJ2-3	ASSIAGGTADTQY
NA	TRBV7-2	TRBJ1-5	ASSLMDGSNQPQH
NA	TRBV27	TRBJ2-1	ASSLFPWGEQF
NA	TRBV11-3	TRBJ2-3	ASSPGGGGETQY
NA	TRBV5-6	TRBJ2-5	ASSFPGGWQETQY
NA	TRBV28	TRBJ2-7	ASSLWRPRFYEQY
NA	TRBV28	TRBJ1-6	ASTFRAVNSPLH
NA	TRBV4-3	TRBJ2-7	ASSLDGGVEQY
TRBD1	TRBV7-8	TRBJ1-4	ASGDRGWEKLF
NA	TRBV28	TRBJ2-1	ASRVLDRNNEQF